One sample yielded the 28 T cell receptor beta chains listed below, sequenced in a study of cytomegalovirus exposure and HLA in healthy donors. The PCR used 60 Vbeta and 13 Jbeta primers. The method was immunoSEQ multiplex PCR; TCRdb's version includes in-frame clones alone and lacks a portion of them. Of approximately 160,000 clones listed, about 70% were seen once; the top ten hold around 4%. The specimen was PBMCs. The receptors were sampled from a woman between 18 and 29 years old in good health and CMV-seropositive.

V gene TRBV27 combines with J gene TRBJ1-4; 8 bases map to TRBD1. V shed 3 bases, J shed 6 bases, and the junction held 3 bases outside the gene matches. Germline values: CDR1 MNHEY, CDR2 SMNVEV (reference sequence). The CDR3 contains 14 residues. CDR3 nucleotides: TGTGCCAGCAGTTTCCAGGGGGCTGATGAAAAACTGTTTTTT. The encoded protein is CASSFQGADEKLFF.

V gene TRBV5-1 combines with J gene TRBJ2-1; 11 bases match TRBD2. This CDR3 comprises 18 residues. Trimming cost V 3 bases and J 2 bases; bases outside gene matches: 10. The germline V gene has CDR1 SGHRS and CDR2 YFSETQ. Written as DNA, the CDR3 is TGCGCCAGCAGCTCTCCATTAGCGGGAGGGCTGACCTACAATGAGCAGTTCTTC. This encodes CASSSPLAGGLTYNEQFF.

This sequence joins TRBV5-4 and TRBJ2-1; 13 bases fit TRBD2. CDR3 length equals 14 residues. CDR1 and CDR2 (germline): SGHNT, YYREEE (reference sequence). J was trimmed by 8 bases and V by 9 bases; bases with no gene match: 8. This CDR3 is CATQLAGGLHEQFF. CDR3 in DNA: TGTGCCACCCAACTAGCGGGGGGGCTTCATGAGCAGTTCTTC.

CDR3 residues: CASSYDQGGLYYGYTF. The CDR3 bases are TGTGCCAGCAGTTACGACCAGGGGGGATTATACTATGGCTACACCTTC. The chain has TRBV6-5 and TRBJ1-2, with 7 positions matching TRBD1. The germline V gene has CDR1 MNHEY and CDR2 SVGAGI. The CDR3 covers 16 residues. Unmatched junction bases numbered 9, after V lost 2 bases and J lost 3 bases.

V usage is TRBV6-5 and J usage is TRBJ1-2; D may be TRBD1 (6 bases). Trimming took 0 bases from V and 8 from J, leaving 19 bases between them. Germline V gene lookup returns CDR1 MNHEY and CDR2 SVGAGI. The CDR3 consists of 16 residues. This CDR3 is CASSYSMQGPPQGYTF. Written as DNA, the CDR3 is TGTGCCAGCAGTTACTCGATGCAGGGGCCGCCTCAAGGCTACACCTTC.

The chain links TRBV28 to TRBJ1-5; 8 nucleotides agree with TRBD1. The CDR3 runs to 14 residues. CDR1 and CDR2 from the germline V gene are MDHEN and SYDVKM. This CDR3 reads CESRATGENQPQHF. CDR3 nucleotide sequence: TGTGAGTCTAGGGCGACAGGGGAAAATCAGCCCCAGCATTTT.

The chain carries TRBV4-1 and TRBJ2-1; 16 positions match TRBD2. This CDR3 is 20 amino acids long. Per the germline V gene, CDR1 is MGHRA and CDR2 is YSYEKL. V trimming: 0 bases; J trimming: 0 bases; junction bases outside the gene matches: 5. CDR3 sequence reads: CASSQEGLAGGWSSYNEQFF. CDR3 coding DNA: TGCGCCAGCAGCCAAGAGGGACTAGCGGGAGGGTGGAGCTCCTACAATGAGCAGTTCTTC.

This chain's CDR3 is CASSLDSSYEQYF. DNA of the CDR3: TGTGCCAGCAGCTTAGACAGCTCCTACGAGCAGTACTTC. The V call is TRBV9, the J call TRBJ2-5; a weak D match, TRBD1 (5 bases). The DNA end lines up better with TRBJ2-7; the J call may be wrong. From germline, CDR1 is SGDLS and CDR2 YYNGEE. The CDR3 has 13 amino acids.

In its sample, this clone was seen a few times. The chain uses TRBV6-1 and TRBJ1-1, with D tentatively TRBD1 (6 bases). This CDR3 contains 14 residues. From germline, CDR1 is MNHNS and CDR2 SASEGT. The V and J ends lost 3 bases and 5 bases respectively, with 13 bases between them. The CDR3 nucleotides read TGTGCCAGCAGTGATAAGGGGGAACAGACTGAAGCTTTCTTT. Protein: CASSDKGEQTEAFF.

Only a few counts were recorded for this clone. The rearrangement joins TRBV2 to TRBJ2-5; weak D call: TRBD1 (6 bases). The CDR3 length is 15 residues. Germline loops: CDR1 SNHLY, CDR2 FYNNEI. V was cut by 0 bases and J by 9 bases, with 17 bases left in between. This CDR3 reads CASSEALRGQQAQYF. The CDR3 DNA reads TGTGCCAGCAGTGAAGCGCTCAGGGGCCAGCAGGCCCAGTACTTC.

V and J are TRBV30 and TRBJ1-3; the match to TRBD1 covers 7 bases. Germline trimming cut 0 bases from V and 3 bases from J; bases unmatched to any gene: 2. Germline CDR1 GTSNPN, CDR2 SVGIG (reference sequence). The CDR3 is made up of 14 amino acids. Written as DNA, the CDR3 is TGTGCCTGGAGTGTATCAGGGGGTGGAAACACCATATATTTT. Translation gives CAWSVSGGGNTIYF.

V gene TRBV4-2 combines with J gene TRBJ2-3, with a tentative D call TRBD2 (6 bases). CDR3 length: 14 residues. Germline V CDR1 and CDR2: LGHNA, YNFKEQ. The ends were cut back, 4 bases at V and 6 bases at J, with 14 bases in the middle. The CDR3 nucleotides read TGTGCCAGCAGCCTGGGCGCCGGAGGGGATACGCAGTATTTT. This sequence encodes CASSLGAGGDTQYF.

This clone was observed a handful of times. The chain combines TRBV7-2 with TRBJ1-6, with 7 bases matching TRBD1. V dropped 4 bases and J dropped 8; count of bases not matched to a gene: 8. Germline V gives CDR1 SGHTA, CDR2 FQGNSA. CDR3 length equals 15 residues. The CDR3 DNA is TGTGCCAGCAGCTCCCGGACAGGTGCCTATTCACCCCTCCACTTT. Its protein product is CASSSRTGAYSPLHF.

The chain joins TRBV4-3 to TRBJ2-1; weak D call: TRBD2 (6 bases). Trimming took off 0 bases at V and 15 bases at J, with 12 bases between the two ends. CDR1 and CDR2 (germline): LGHNA, YSLEER. CDR3 length equals 12 residues. CDR3 loop: CASSQEGGKRFF. Here the CDR3 DNA reads TGCGCCAGCAGCCAAGAGGGGGGAAAAAGGTTCTTC.

V usage is TRBV25-1 and J usage is TRBJ2-5; 9 bases line up with TRBD1. Judging by the DNA end, TRBJ2-7 fits better; the J call may be wrong. Germline V CDR1 and CDR2: MGHDK, SYGVNS. This CDR3 region has 15 residues. The CDR3 bases are TGTGCCAGCAGTGGCTACCGGGACAGGGAGGACGAGCAGTACTTC. Its translation: CASSGYRDREDEQYF.

V usage is TRBV5-8 and J usage is TRBJ2-1, with a weak D call TRBD1 (6 bases). The germline V gene has CDR1 SGHTS and CDR2 YDEGEE. Trimming cost V 1 base and J 4 bases, with 12 bases left between them. CDR3 length: 15 residues. The CDR3 nucleotides read TGTGCCAGCAGCTTGATGCCAGGGGTGTACAATGAGCAGTTCTTC. Translating gives CASSLMPGVYNEQFF.

The chain has TRBV11-2 and TRBJ1-3, with D tentatively TRBD1 (6 bases). V was trimmed by 2 bases and J by 3 bases, leaving 17 bases between them. The germline CDR1 and CDR2 sequences are SGHAT and FQNNGV. The length of the CDR3 is 17 residues. CDR3 nucleotides: TGTGCCAGCAGCTTAACGCAACAGGGAAAAGTTGGAAACACCATATATTTT. Encoded protein: CASSLTQQGKVGNTIYF.

The chain links TRBV7-3 to TRBJ1-1; 8 positions match TRBD1. CDR1 SGHTA and CDR2 FQGTGA come from the germline V gene. Trimming at V came to 4 bases and at J to 6 bases, leaving 7 bases not matched to a gene. There are 14 residues in the CDR3. CDR3 loop: CASSSDRVKPEAFF. The CDR3 DNA reads as TGTGCCAGCAGCTCGGACAGGGTTAAACCTGAAGCTTTCTTT.

This clone was seen a handful of times. The V call is TRBV5-1, the J call TRBJ2-1, with 10 bases that match TRBD2. CDR1 is SGHRS, CDR2 YFSETQ, per germline. V dropped 2 bases and J dropped 2; count of bases not matched to a gene: 4. There are 16 residues in the CDR3. As DNA, the CDR3 is TGCGCCAGCAGCTTAGGACTAGCGGTCACCTACAATGAGCAGTTCTTC. As protein: CASSLGLAVTYNEQFF.

This chain joins TRBV30 and TRBJ1-2; 7 nucleotides agree with TRBD1. CDR3 size: 15 residues. J was trimmed by 4 bases and V by 3 bases; bases with no gene match: 11. Per the germline V gene, CDR1 is GTSNPN and CDR2 is SVGIG (reference sequence). The CDR3 spells CAWRDMTGLSYGYTF. The CDR3 DNA follows: TGTGCCTGGAGGGATATGACAGGGCTTTCCTATGGCTACACCTTC. The full variable domain, with the rest looked up from reference TRBV30 and TRBJ1-2, is SQTIHQWPATLVQPVGSPLSLECTVEGTSNPNLYWYRQAAGRGLQLLFYSVGIGQISSEVPQNLSASRPQDRQFILSSKKLLLSDSGFYLCAWRDMTGLSYGYTFGSGTRLTVV.

This clone was counted a few times. This rearrangement joins TRBV7-6 to TRBJ2-7; 8 bases agree with TRBD1. Trimming at V came to 3 bases and at J to 0 bases, leaving 1 base not matched to a gene. The V gene's germline CDR1 is SGHVS and CDR2 FNYEAQ. This CDR3 comprises 14 residues. This CDR3 is CASSFGTGSYEQYF. CDR3 bases: TGTGCCAGCAGCTTCGGGACAGGCTCCTACGAGCAGTACTTC.

The chain links TRBV7-9 to TRBJ2-3, with D perhaps matching TRBD2 (5 bases). Germline assignment: CDR1 SEHNR and CDR2 FQNEAQ (reference sequence). CDR3 length: 15 amino acids. The germline V and J ends were trimmed by 5 bases and 4 bases, with 16 bases remaining between them. The CDR3 sequence is CASSPYSGLPDTQYF. CDR3 nucleotide sequence: TGTGCCAGCAGCCCTTATTCCGGACTGCCAGATACGCAGTATTTT. Drawing the rest from reference TRBV7-9 and TRBJ2-3, the complete variable domain is DTGVSQNPRHKITKRGQNVTFRCDPISEHNRLYWYRQTLGQGPEFLTYFQNEAQLEKSRLLSDRFSAERPKGSFSTLEIQRTEQGDSAMYLCASSPYSGLPDTQYFGPGTRLTVL.

The rearrangement joins TRBV7-9 to TRBJ2-5; TRBD2 agrees at 8 bases. Unmatched junction bases numbered 6, after V lost 4 bases and J lost 5 bases. CDR3 length: 14 residues. CDR1 is SEHNR and CDR2 is FQNEAQ in the germline V gene (reference sequence). CDR3 nucleotide sequence: TGTGCCAGCAGCTCCGCGGGGGGAAGGGAGACCCAGTACTTC. Translated, it gives CASSSAGGRETQYF.

V and J are TRBV5-1 and TRBJ2-4; 15 bases are a match to TRBD2. Germline CDR1 reads SGHRS; CDR2 reads YFSETQ. Trimming took 2 bases from V and 0 from J; bases not matched to a gene: 6. This CDR3 region has 19 residues. The CDR3 DNA follows: TGCGCCAGCAGCTTTGGACTAGCGGGAGGGGAAGGAGCCAAAAACATTCAGTACTTC. Amino acids: CASSFGLAGGEGAKNIQYF.

J is TRBJ1-2 and V is TRBV2; the match to TRBD1 covers 7 bases. The CDR3 spans 13 residues. V lost 6 bases and J lost 6; bases outside the gene matches: 7. CDR1 is SNHLY, CDR2 FYNNEI, per germline. In nucleotides, the CDR3 is TGTGCCAGCAGGGAGACAGGGCGGGATGGCTACACCTTC. Translating gives CASRETGRDGYTF.

The chain recombines TRBV10-3 with TRBJ2-1; 12 positions match TRBD1. The CDR3 has 16 residues. Germline-derived CDR1 and CDR2 are ENHRY and SYGVKD. J lost 6 bases, V lost 6 bases, and 9 bases had no gene match. Here the CDR3 DNA reads TGTGCCATCAGCCAAAGGGGACAGGGGGCGGTCAATGAGCAGTTCTTC. The encoded protein is CAISQRGQGAVNEQFF.

The chain has TRBV6-5 and TRBJ2-2; D perhaps matches TRBD1 (6 bases). V dropped 2 bases and J dropped 1 base, with 8 bases sitting between them. The CDR3 is 15 amino acids. CDR1 MNHEY and CDR2 SVGAGI come from the germline V gene. The CDR3 protein is CASSYGTLNTGELFF. The CDR3 DNA follows: TGTGCCAGCAGTTACGGGACACTGAACACCGGGGAGCTGTTTTTT.

J is TRBJ2-1 and V is TRBV19; 8 bases align to TRBD2. Germline V gives CDR1 LNHDA, CDR2 SQIVND (reference sequence). The V gene end was trimmed by 3 bases and the J gene end by 9 bases; junction bases not matched to a gene: 7. The CDR3 covers 14 residues. CDR3 residues: CASSMTPGTSEQFF. CDR3 bases: TGTGCCAGTAGTATGACACCCGGGACTAGTGAGCAGTTCTTC.